The T cell receptor beta chain described here comes from a study of identical twins. General study findings and limits: Weaker excess sharing between twins was seen in beta out-of-frame sequences.

This CDR3 is 16 amino acids long. Trimming took off 2 bases at V and 0 bases at J, with 12 bases between the two ends. CDR1 is SGHDN, CDR2 FVKESK, per germline. TCRdb recomputed calls from the 5' RACE reads with MiXCR, one row per CDR3 protein. The sample records under 500,000 distinct CDR3 sequences, about 13% being singletons. This clonotype appeared a few times. The antigen remains unidentified. This same sample was also taken into another study, of yellow fever vaccine responses in identical twins.

The sequence was collected from a woman under 30 in good health. V and J are TRBV14 and TRBJ2-3; D possibly corresponds to TRBD2 (5 bases). The source material was CD4+ T cells sorted from blood. CDR3 in DNA: TGTGCCAGCAGCCAAAGTGAAGAGCGGAGCACAGATACGCAGTATTTT. It translates to CASSQSEERSTDTQYF.